This TCR beta chain comes out of a study of blood T cell repertoires in COVID-19. As for the study in general: The study drew acute and convalescent COVID-19 samples from the United States, Italy and Spain. PBMCs, B-cell-depleted T cells, or T cells were the source of the cDNA or gDNA that made up the material.

The CDR3 contains 15 residues. Between the trimmed V and J ends, which lost 6 bases and 0 bases, there was a span of 15 bases. Germline CDR1 reads MNHEY; CDR2 reads SVGAGI. It was within 2 weeks before study entry that exposed participants met a COVID-19 case. In the authors' methods: Quantification of nucleated cells was approximated via reference gene primer amplification. The method was immunoSEQ multiplex PCR; TCRdb's version includes in-frame clones alone and lacks a portion of them. That table gives V, J and clone size, and the DNA gave D and trimming. The sample includes hundreds of thousands of clones, around nine tenths of them seen just once.

The genes are TRBV6-5 and TRBJ2-7, with D tentatively TRBD2 (6 bases). This clonotype was obtained from a woman between 50 and 59 years old who had been exposed to COVID-19. The sequenced sample consisted of PBMCs or T cells enriched from blood (not recorded which). CDR3 nucleotides: TGTGCCAGCAGCTACGTAGGCGGGGACTCCTACGAGCAGTACTTC. Translation gives CASSYVGGDSYEQYF.